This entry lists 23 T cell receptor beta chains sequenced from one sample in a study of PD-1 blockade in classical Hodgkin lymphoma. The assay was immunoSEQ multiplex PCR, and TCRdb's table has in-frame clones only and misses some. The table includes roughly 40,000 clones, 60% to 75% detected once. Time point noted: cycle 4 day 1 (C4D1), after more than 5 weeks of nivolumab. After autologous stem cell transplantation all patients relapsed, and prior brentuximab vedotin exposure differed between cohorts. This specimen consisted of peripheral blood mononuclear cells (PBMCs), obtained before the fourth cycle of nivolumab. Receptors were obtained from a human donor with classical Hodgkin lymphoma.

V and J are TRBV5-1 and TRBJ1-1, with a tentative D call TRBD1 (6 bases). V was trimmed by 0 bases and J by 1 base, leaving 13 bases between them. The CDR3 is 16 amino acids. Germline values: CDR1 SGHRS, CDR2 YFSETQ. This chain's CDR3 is CASSLGGGQGNTEAFF. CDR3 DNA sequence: TGCGCCAGCAGCTTGGGCGGGGGGCAAGGGAACACTGAAGCTTTCTTT.

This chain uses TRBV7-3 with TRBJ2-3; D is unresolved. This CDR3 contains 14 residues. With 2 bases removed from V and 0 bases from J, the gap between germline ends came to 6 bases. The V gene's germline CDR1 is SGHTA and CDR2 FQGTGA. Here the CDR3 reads CASSLSMSTDTQYF. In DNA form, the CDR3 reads TGTGCCAGCAGCTTATCGATGAGCACAGATACGCAGTATTTT.

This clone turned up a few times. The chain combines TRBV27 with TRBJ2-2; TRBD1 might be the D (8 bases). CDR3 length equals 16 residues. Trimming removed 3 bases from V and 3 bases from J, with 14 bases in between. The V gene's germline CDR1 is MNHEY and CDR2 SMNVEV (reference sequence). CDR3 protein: CASSFRTGGDTGELFF. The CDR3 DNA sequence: TGTGCCAGCAGTTTCAGAACAGGGGGGGACACCGGGGAGCTGTTTTTT.

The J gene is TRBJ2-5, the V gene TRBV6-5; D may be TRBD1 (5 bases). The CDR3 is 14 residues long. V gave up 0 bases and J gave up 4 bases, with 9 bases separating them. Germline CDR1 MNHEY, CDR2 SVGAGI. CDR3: CASSYSNGAETQYF. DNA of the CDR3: TGTGCCAGCAGTTACTCGAATGGGGCAGAGACCCAGTACTTC.

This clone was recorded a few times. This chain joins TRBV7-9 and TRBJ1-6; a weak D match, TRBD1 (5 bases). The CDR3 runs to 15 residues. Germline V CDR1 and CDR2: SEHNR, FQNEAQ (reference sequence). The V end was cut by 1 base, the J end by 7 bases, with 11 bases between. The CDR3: CASSLDGGGNSPLHF. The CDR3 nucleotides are TGTGCCAGCAGCTTAGATGGGGGGGGGAATTCACCCCTCCACTTT. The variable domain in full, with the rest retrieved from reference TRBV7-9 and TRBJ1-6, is DTGVSQNPRHKITKRGQNVTFRCDPISEHNRLYWYRQTLGQGPEFLTYFQNEAQLEKSRLLSDRFSAERPKGSFSTLEIQRTEQGDSAMYLCASSLDGGGNSPLHFGNGTRLTVT.

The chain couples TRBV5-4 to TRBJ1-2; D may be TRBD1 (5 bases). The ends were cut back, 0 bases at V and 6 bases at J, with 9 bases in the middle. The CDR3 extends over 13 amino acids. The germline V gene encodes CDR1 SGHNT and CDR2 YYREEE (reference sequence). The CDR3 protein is CASSLAGTDGYTF. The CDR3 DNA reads TGTGCCAGCAGCTTGGCAGGGACCGATGGCTACACCTTC. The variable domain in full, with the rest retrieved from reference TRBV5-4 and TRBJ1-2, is ETGVTQSPTHLIKTRGQQVTLRCSSQSGHNTVSWYQQALGQGPQFIFQYYREEENGRGNFPPRFSGLQFPNYSSELNVNALELDDSALYLCASSLAGTDGYTFGSGTRLTVV.

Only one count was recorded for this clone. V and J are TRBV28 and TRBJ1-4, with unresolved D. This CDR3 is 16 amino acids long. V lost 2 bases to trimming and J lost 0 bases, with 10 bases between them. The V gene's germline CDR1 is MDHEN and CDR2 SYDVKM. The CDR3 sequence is CASSLAHVATNEKLFF. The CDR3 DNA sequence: TGTGCCAGCAGTTTAGCGCACGTTGCAACTAATGAAAAACTGTTTTTT.

The CDR3 sequence: CASRLDRNTEAFF. CDR3 nucleotides: TGTGCCAGCAGACTCGACAGGAACACTGAAGCTTTCTTT. The rearrangement joins TRBV6-5 to TRBJ1-1; maybe TRBD1 (5 bases). Between the trimmed V and J ends, which lost 6 bases and 1 base, there was a span of 9 bases. The CDR3 covers 13 residues. Germline V gene sequence: CDR1 MNHEY, CDR2 SVGAGI.

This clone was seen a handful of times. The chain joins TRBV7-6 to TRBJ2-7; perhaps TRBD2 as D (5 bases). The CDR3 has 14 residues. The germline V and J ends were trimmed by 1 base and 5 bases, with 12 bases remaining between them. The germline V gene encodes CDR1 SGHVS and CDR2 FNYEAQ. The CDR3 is CASSLGSGSDEQYF. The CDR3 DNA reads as TGTGCCAGCAGCTTAGGCTCGGGGAGTGACGAGCAGTACTTC.

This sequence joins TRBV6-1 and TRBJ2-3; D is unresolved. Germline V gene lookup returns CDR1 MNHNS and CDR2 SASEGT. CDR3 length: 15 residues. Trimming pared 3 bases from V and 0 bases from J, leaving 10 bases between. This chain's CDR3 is CASSESLYSTDTQYF. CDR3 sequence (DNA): TGTGCCAGCAGTGAGTCTCTTTATAGCACAGATACGCAGTATTTT.

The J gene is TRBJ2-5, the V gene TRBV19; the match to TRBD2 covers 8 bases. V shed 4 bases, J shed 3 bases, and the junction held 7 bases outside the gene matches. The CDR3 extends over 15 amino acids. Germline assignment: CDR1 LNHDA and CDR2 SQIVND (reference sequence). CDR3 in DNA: TGTGCCAGTAGTAAATCCGGACTAGCAGAAGAGACCCAGTACTTC. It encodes CASSKSGLAEETQYF. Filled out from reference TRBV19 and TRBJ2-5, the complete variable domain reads DGGITQSPKYLFRKEGQNVTLSCEQNLNHDAMYWYRQDPGQGLRLIYYSQIVNDFQKGDIAEGYSVSREKKESFPLTVTSAQKNPTAFYLCASSKSGLAEETQYFGPGTRLLVL.

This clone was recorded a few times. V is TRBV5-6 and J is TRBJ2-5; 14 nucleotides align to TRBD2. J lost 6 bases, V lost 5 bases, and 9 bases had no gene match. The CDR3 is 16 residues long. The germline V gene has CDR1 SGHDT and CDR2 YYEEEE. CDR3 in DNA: TGTGCCAGCAGGCTTGAGGGACTAGCGGGAGAAAAGACCCAGTACTTC. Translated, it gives CASRLEGLAGEKTQYF.

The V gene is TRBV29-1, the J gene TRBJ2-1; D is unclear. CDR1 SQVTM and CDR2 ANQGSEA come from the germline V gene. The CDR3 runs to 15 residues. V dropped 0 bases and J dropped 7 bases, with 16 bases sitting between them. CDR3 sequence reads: CSVEDRSVVGNEQFF. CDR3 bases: TGCAGCGTTGAAGATCGCTCAGTGGTCGGGAATGAGCAGTTCTTC.

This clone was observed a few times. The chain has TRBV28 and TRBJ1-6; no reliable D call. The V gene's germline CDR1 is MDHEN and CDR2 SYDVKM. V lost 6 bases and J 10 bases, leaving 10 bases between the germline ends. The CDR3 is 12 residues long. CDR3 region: CASSPLESPLHF. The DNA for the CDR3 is TGTGCCAGCAGCCCTTTAGAGTCACCCCTCCACTTT. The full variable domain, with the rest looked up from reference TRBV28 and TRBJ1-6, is DVKVTQSSRYLVKRTGEKVFLECVQDMDHENMFWYRQDPGLGLRLIYFSYDVKMKEKGDIPEGYSVSREKKERFSLILESASTNQTSMYLCASSPLESPLHFGNGTRLTVT.

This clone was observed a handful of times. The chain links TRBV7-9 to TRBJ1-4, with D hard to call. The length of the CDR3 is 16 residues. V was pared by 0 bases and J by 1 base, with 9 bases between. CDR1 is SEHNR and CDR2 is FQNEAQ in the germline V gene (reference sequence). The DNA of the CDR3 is TGTGCCAGCAGCTTAGCGTCCGGGTTAACTAATGAAAAACTGTTTTTT. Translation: CASSLASGLTNEKLFF.

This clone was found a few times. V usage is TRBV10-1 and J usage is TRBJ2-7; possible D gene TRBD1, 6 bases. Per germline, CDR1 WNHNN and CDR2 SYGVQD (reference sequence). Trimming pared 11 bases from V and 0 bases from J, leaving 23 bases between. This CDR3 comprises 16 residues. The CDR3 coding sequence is TGCGCCGGAACGCCAACAGGGAGTCGGAGCTCCTACGAGCAGTACTTC. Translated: CAGTPTGSRSSYEQYF.

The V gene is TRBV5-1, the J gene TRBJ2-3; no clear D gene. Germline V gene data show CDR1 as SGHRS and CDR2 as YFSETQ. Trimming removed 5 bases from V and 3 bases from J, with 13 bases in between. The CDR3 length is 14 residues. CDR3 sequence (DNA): TGCGCCAGCAGATCGGGCACAGAGACAGATACGCAGTATTTT. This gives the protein CASRSGTETDTQYF.

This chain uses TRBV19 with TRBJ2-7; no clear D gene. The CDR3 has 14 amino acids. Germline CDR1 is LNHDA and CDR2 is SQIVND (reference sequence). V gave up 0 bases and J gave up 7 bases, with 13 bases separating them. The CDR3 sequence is CASSIDWRVVEQYF. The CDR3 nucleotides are TGTGCCAGTAGTATAGATTGGAGAGTAGTAGAGCAGTACTTC. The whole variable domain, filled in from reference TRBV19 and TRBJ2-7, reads DGGITQSPKYLFRKEGQNVTLSCEQNLNHDAMYWYRQDPGQGLRLIYYSQIVNDFQKGDIAEGYSVSREKKESFPLTVTSAQKNPTAFYLCASSIDWRVVEQYFGPGTRLTVT.

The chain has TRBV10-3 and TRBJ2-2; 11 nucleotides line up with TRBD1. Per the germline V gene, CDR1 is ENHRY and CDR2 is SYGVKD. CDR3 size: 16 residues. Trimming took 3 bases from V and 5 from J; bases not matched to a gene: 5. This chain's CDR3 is CAISDPRDRGTGELFF. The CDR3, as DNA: TGTGCCATCAGTGACCCCCGGGACAGGGGGACCGGGGAGCTGTTTTTT.

CDR3 DNA: TGTGCCAGCAGTGAATCGACAGGGCGGGATACGCAGTATTTT. Residues: CASSESTGRDTQYF. V and J are TRBV2 and TRBJ2-3; 7 bases fit TRBD1. The V and J ends lost 2 bases and 6 bases, in that order; junction bases with no gene match: 5. CDR1 is SNHLY and CDR2 is FYNNEI in the germline V gene. The CDR3 is made up of 14 amino acids. The variable domain in full, with the rest retrieved from reference TRBV2 and TRBJ2-3, is EPEVTQTPSHQVTQMGQEVILRCVPISNHLYFYWYRQILGQKVEFLVSFYNNEISEKSEIFDDQFSVERPDGSNFTLKIRSTKLEDSAMYFCASSESTGRDTQYFGPGTRLTVL.

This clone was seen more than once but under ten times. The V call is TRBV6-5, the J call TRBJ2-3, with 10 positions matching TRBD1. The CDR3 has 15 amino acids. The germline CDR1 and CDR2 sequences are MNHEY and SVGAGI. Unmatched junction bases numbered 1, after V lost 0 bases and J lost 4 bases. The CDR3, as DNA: TGTGCCAGCAGTTACTCGGGACAGGGGTCAGATACGCAGTATTTT. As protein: CASSYSGQGSDTQYF.

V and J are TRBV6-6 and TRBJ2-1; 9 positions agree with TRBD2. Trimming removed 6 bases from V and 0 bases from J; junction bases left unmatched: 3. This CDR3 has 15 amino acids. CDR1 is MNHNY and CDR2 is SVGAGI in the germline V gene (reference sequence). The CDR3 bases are TGTGCCAGCAGCGCACTAGCGGGCTCCTACAATGAGCAGTTCTTC. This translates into CASSALAGSYNEQFF.

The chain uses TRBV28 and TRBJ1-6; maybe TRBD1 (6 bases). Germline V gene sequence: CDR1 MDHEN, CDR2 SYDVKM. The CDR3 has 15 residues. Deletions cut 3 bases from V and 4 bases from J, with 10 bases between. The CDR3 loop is CASSFGDRYNSPLHF. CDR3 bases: TGTGCCAGCAGTTTTGGAGACAGGTATAATTCACCCCTCCACTTT.